Reported below is one T cell receptor beta chain. After removal of 5 bases from V and 7 bases from J, the junction contained 6 bases not matched to a gene. This CDR3 region has 15 residues. Germline values: CDR1 SGHVS, CDR2 FNYEAQ. The protocol was immunoSEQ multiplex PCR, while the TCRdb copy is restricted to in-frame clones and leaves out a portion. The sample consists of some 450,000 clones, around 88% of them appearing once. The data belong to a study of blood T cell repertoires in COVID-19. Sequencing was done on a sample of peripheral blood. This TCR derives from a woman between 45 and 65 years old with COVID-19, enrolled during active disease. V usage is TRBV7-6 and J usage is TRBJ2-4, with 12 bases fitting TRBD1. The CDR3 loop reads CASSQGGQGANIQYF. The DNA for the CDR3 is TGTGCCAGCAGCCAGGGGGGACAGGGGGCTAACATTCAGTACTTC.